The 6 T cell receptor beta chains presented below share a single source sample, sequenced in a study of CD8+ T cells in alopecia areata. Investigators isolated RNA and reverse transcribed it into cDNA to act as the sequencing template. TCRdb keeps only in-frame clones here, not all; method: immunoSEQ multiplex PCR. The sample yields 100,000 to 150,000 clones, roughly three fifths seen once. Specimen: CD4+ T cells sorted from blood, collected at week 0. The receptors derive from a human donor with alopecia areata.

This rearrangement joins TRBV5-1 to TRBJ2-7; no clear D gene. V lost 3 bases and J 3 bases, leaving 19 bases between the germline ends. This CDR3 has 16 residues. Germline assignment: CDR1 SGHRS and CDR2 YFSETQ. CDR3 in DNA: TGCGCCAGCAGCTCTACCTCAGCGACCGACCTCTACGAGCAGTACTTC. Its protein is CASSSTSATDLYEQYF. Full variable domain (missing parts from reference TRBV5-1 and TRBJ2-7): KAGVTQTPRYLIKTRGQQVTLSCSPISGHRSVSWYQQTPGQGLQFLFEYFSETQRNKGNFPGRFSGRQFSNSRSEMNVSTLELGDSALYLCASSSTSATDLYEQYFGPGTRLTVT.

This clone was detected once. CDR3 bases: TGCGCCAGCAGCCAAGATCAGTTCTCTAGCGGGGGCCAGCAGTTCTTC. Amino acid sequence: CASSQDQFSSGGQQFF. The chain carries TRBV4-3 and TRBJ2-1; 10 bases align to TRBD2. V lost 0 bases, J lost 11 bases, and 10 bases stayed unmatched. The CDR3 extends over 16 amino acids. Germline CDR1 LGHNA, CDR2 YSLEER.

This clone was seen only a few times. The chain recombines TRBV30 with TRBJ2-5; D unresolved. The CDR3 loop spans 14 amino acids. V lost 0 bases to trimming and J lost 0 bases, with 8 bases between them. CDR1 and CDR2 (germline): GTSNPN, SVGIG (reference sequence). The CDR3 coding sequence is TGTGCCTGGAGTGTACTTACTTACCAAGAGACCCAGTACTTC. Translated, it gives CAWSVLTYQETQYF.

The rearrangement uses TRBV5-6 and TRBJ2-3, with 8 bases that match TRBD2. Trimming at V came to 0 bases and at J to 7 bases, leaving 4 bases not matched to a gene. The CDR3 sequence is 14 residues long. CDR1 SGHDT and CDR2 YYEEEE come from the germline V gene. Here the CDR3 DNA reads TGTGCCAGCAGCTTGGCCGGGAGGGCGAATACGCAGTATTTT. Translation gives CASSLAGRANTQYF.

The CDR3 is CASSVEDSNQPQHF. The CDR3 bases are TGTGCCAGCAGCGTGGAGGACAGCAATCAGCCCCAGCATTTT. The chain recombines TRBV9 with TRBJ1-5; D not resolved. Germline-derived CDR1 and CDR2 are SGDLS and YYNGEE. V gave up 2 bases and J gave up 1 base, with 7 bases separating them. The CDR3 sequence is 14 residues long. Together with reference TRBV9 and TRBJ1-5, the CDR3 gives the full variable domain: DSGVTQTPKHLITATGQRVTLRCSPRSGDLSVYWYQQSLDQGLQFLIQYYNGEERAKGNILERFSAQQFPDLHSELNLSSLELGDSALYFCASSVEDSNQPQHFGDGTRLSIL.

This clone occurred a few times. V and J are TRBV30 and TRBJ1-5; 7 nucleotides line up with TRBD1. This CDR3 is 14 amino acids long. Germline V gives CDR1 GTSNPN, CDR2 SVGIG (reference sequence). The V and J ends lost 2 bases and 2 bases, in that order; junction bases with no gene match: 3. The CDR3 DNA reads as TGTGCCTGGAGTAGACAGGGAGGCAATCAGCCCCAGCATTTT. As protein: CAWSRQGGNQPQHF.